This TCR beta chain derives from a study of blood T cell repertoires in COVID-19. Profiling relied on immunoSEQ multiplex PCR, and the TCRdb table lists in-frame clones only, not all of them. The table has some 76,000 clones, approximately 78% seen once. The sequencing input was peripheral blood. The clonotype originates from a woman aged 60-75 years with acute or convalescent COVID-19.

The CDR3 bases are TGCGCCAGCAGCCAAGGGGCGGGGGGGACTAATGAAAAACTGTTTTTT. Its protein product is CASSQGAGGTNEKLFF. The V and J genes are TRBV4-3 and TRBJ1-4; D is possibly TRBD1 (5 bases). CDR3 length equals 16 residues. Trimming left V 1 base short and J 2 bases short, with 11 bases between. Germline lookup yields CDR1 LGHNA and CDR2 YSLEER.